Included here is one TCR beta chain sequence, with context. The antigen remains unidentified. This CDR3 is built from 16 residues. Losses at the gene ends were 0 bases for V and 1 base for J; bases not matched to a gene: 5. Germline assignment: CDR1 MDHEN and CDR2 SYDVKM. This record comes from a study of STAT3 mutations in large granular lymphocyte leukemia. Study-wide results and caveats: At least one immunodominant TCR beta clonotype appeared in every T-cell large granular lymphocyte leukemia patient.

This table comes from immunoSEQ multiplex PCR, and its TCRdb copy is limited to in-frame clones, with some not included. The repertoire holds 30,000 to 35,000 clones, around 80% seen once, with roughly 30% in the top ten. This TCR came from a woman in her forties or fifties with T-cell large granular lymphocyte leukemia. Some clones in this sample may be carry-over from other donors' samples. This rearrangement joins TRBV28 to TRBJ2-5, with TRBD1 identical over 7 bases. The sequencing input was peripheral blood mononuclear cells. CDR3 in amino acids: CASSLWRTGPQETQYF. CDR3 coding DNA: TGTGCCAGCAGTTTATGGAGGACAGGCCCCCAAGAGACCCAGTACTTC. The full variable domain, its missing parts supplied by reference TRBV28 and TRBJ2-5, is DVKVTQSSRYLVKRTGEKVFLECVQDMDHENMFWYRQDPGLGLRLIYFSYDVKMKEKGDIPEGYSVSREKKERFSLILESASTNQTSMYLCASSLWRTGPQETQYFGPGTRLLVL.